These 30 T cell receptor beta chains originate from one sample sequenced in a study of T cells in localized non-small cell lung cancer. Method: immunoSEQ multiplex PCR; TCRdb's copy keeps in-frame clones and lacks some. Of 31,000 or so clones in the sample, nearly 90% were seen once. Sequencing was performed on peripheral blood, taken before any cancer treatment. Receptor source: a woman between 35 and 75 years old with stage I lung adenocarcinoma.

The chain recombines TRBV30 with TRBJ1-1; D unclear. Germline V gene data show CDR1 as GTSNPN and CDR2 as SVGIG (reference sequence). This CDR3 comprises 15 residues. V was trimmed by 2 bases and J by 0 bases, leaving 13 bases between them. CDR3 sequence reads: CAWSPEDGLNTEAFF. The DNA for the CDR3 is TGTGCCTGGAGTCCGGAGGACGGATTGAACACTGAAGCTTTCTTT.

The V gene is TRBV11-2, the J gene TRBJ2-7; TRBD2 matches at 8 bases. Germline assignment: CDR1 SGHAT and CDR2 FQNNGV. Trimming removed 5 bases from V and 0 bases from J; junction bases left unmatched: 3. The CDR3 runs 14 residues. The CDR3 region has the DNA TGTGCCAGCAGCCACGGGACTAGCTCCTACGAGCAGTACTTC. This encodes CASSHGTSSYEQYF.

This clone is a singleton in its sample. The chain combines TRBV7-2 with TRBJ2-2; D is perhaps TRBD2 (5 bases). Germline V lookup: CDR1 SGHTA, CDR2 FQGNSA. The germline V and J ends were trimmed by 3 bases and 6 bases, with 14 bases remaining between them. CDR3 length: 15 amino acids. In DNA, the CDR3 is TGTGCCAGCAGCTTTCGGGGAAGTGGGGCCGGGGAGCTGTTTTTT. This encodes CASSFRGSGAGELFF.

This chain joins TRBV7-2 and TRBJ2-1; TRBD2 matches at 14 bases. Germline loops: CDR1 SGHTA, CDR2 FQGNSA. Unmatched junction bases numbered 4, after V lost 0 bases and J lost 3 bases. The CDR3 runs 18 residues. CDR3 sequence: CASSLAPGLAGVYNEQFF. Here the CDR3 DNA reads TGTGCCAGCAGCTTAGCCCCGGGACTAGCGGGAGTCTACAATGAGCAGTTCTTC. Together with reference TRBV7-2 and TRBJ2-1, the CDR3 gives the full variable domain: GAGVSQSPSNKVTEKGKDVELRCDPISGHTALYWYRQSLGQGLEFLIYFQGNSAPDKSGLPSDRFSAERTGGSVSTLTIQRTQQEDSAVYLCASSLAPGLAGVYNEQFFGPGTRLTVL.

This clone was seen just once. V is TRBV28 and J is TRBJ2-3; possible D gene TRBD2, 5 bases. V was cut by 5 bases and J by 3 bases, with 18 bases left in between. This CDR3 has 16 amino acids. Germline values: CDR1 MDHEN, CDR2 SYDVKM. CDR3 nucleotide sequence: TGTGCCAGCAGTCCCCCTTCGGCTAGCCTGACAGATACGCAGTATTTT. This encodes CASSPPSASLTDTQYF.

The J gene is TRBJ2-1, the V gene TRBV9; 11 bases line up with TRBD1. The V and J ends lost 3 bases and 8 bases, in that order; junction bases with no gene match: 7. Germline CDR1 is SGDLS and CDR2 is YYNGEE. The CDR3 consists of 15 residues. This CDR3 is CASSAKGQGGDEQFF. In nucleotides, the CDR3 is TGTGCCAGCAGCGCTAAGGGACAGGGGGGCGATGAGCAGTTCTTC. The complete variable domain, with remaining parts taken from reference TRBV9 and TRBJ2-1, reads DSGVTQTPKHLITATGQRVTLRCSPRSGDLSVYWYQQSLDQGLQFLIQYYNGEERAKGNILERFSAQQFPDLHSELNLSSLELGDSALYFCASSAKGQGGDEQFFGPGTRLTVL.

V and J are TRBV11-1 and TRBJ2-2; D unclear. V was clipped by 4 bases and J by 7 bases, with 7 bases between them. This CDR3 comprises 12 residues. Per the germline V gene, CDR1 is SGHAT and CDR2 is FQDESV (reference sequence). The CDR3 region has the DNA TGTGCCAGCAGCTGGCGTGACGGGGAGCTGTTTTTT. Its translation: CASSWRDGELFF.

The chain joins TRBV5-1 to TRBJ2-7, with TRBD1 matching over 7 bases. The germline gives CDR1 SGHRS, CDR2 YFSETQ. The junction had 5 bases not matched to a gene; V was cut back by 0 bases and J by 5 bases. This CDR3 spans 14 amino acids. The CDR3 nucleotides read TGCGCCAGCAGCTTGGCGGCAGGGGGTGACGAGCAGTACTTC. It specifies CASSLAAGGDEQYF.

The chain recombines TRBV5-1 with TRBJ2-1, with D possibly being TRBD2 (5 bases). The CDR3 covers 16 residues. In germline, CDR1 is SGHRS, CDR2 YFSETQ. V shed 0 bases and J shed 2 bases, with 12 bases lying between them. The CDR3 region has the DNA TGCGCCAGCAGCTTGGTCAGCGGACCTCCCTACAATGAGCAGTTCTTC. Translation gives CASSLVSGPPYNEQFF.

V is TRBV7-2 and J is TRBJ2-4; 7 bases match TRBD1. The ends lost 5 bases at V and 7 bases at J; junction bases unmatched: 8. Germline V gives CDR1 SGHTA, CDR2 FQGNSA. There are 14 residues in the CDR3. CDR3: CASSPLTGMNIQYF. DNA for the CDR3: TGTGCCAGCAGCCCATTGACAGGGATGAACATTCAGTACTTC.

This clone has a handful of counts. The chain joins TRBV9 to TRBJ2-1; D not certain. CDR1 and CDR2 from the germline V gene are SGDLS and YYNGEE. With 3 bases removed from V and 8 bases from J, the gap between germline ends came to 12 bases. This CDR3 is built from 13 residues. The CDR3 sequence: CASSDVDNDEQFF. The DNA for the CDR3 is TGTGCCAGCAGCGACGTAGATAACGATGAGCAGTTCTTC.

This chain uses TRBV19 with TRBJ2-4; D possibly corresponds to TRBD2 (6 bases). The CDR3 loop spans 16 amino acids. The germline V gene has CDR1 LNHDA and CDR2 SQIVND (reference sequence). V was clipped by 3 bases and J by 0 bases, with 12 bases between them. The CDR3 DNA reads as TGTGCCAGTAGTATCCCGGAGGGGCTAGCCAAAAACATTCAGTACTTC. Amino acids: CASSIPEGLAKNIQYF.

This chain connects TRBV7-6 to TRBJ2-1, with TRBD2 as a possible D gene (6 bases). V was shortened by 1 base and J by 0 bases, with 7 bases between the two germline ends. CDR3 length equals 15 residues. Germline V gene lookup returns CDR1 SGHVS and CDR2 FNYEAQ. This CDR3 reads CASSLGGISYNEQFF. The CDR3 DNA follows: TGTGCCAGCAGCTTAGGCGGGATCTCCTACAATGAGCAGTTCTTC.

The V and J genes are TRBV7-3 and TRBJ2-1; 9 nucleotides match TRBD1. Per the germline V gene, CDR1 is SGHTA and CDR2 is FQGTGA. The ends lost 5 bases at V and 0 bases at J; junction bases unmatched: 2. The CDR3 length is 15 residues. CDR3 bases: TGTGCCAGCAGCCGACAGGGGGACTCCTACAATGAGCAGTTCTTC. This translates into CASSRQGDSYNEQFF.

The genes are TRBV4-1 and TRBJ2-7, with D possibly being TRBD2 (7 bases). Germline assignment: CDR1 MGHRA and CDR2 YSYEKL. The CDR3 runs to 13 residues. Between the trimmed V and J ends, which lost 5 bases and 6 bases, there was a span of 14 bases. The CDR3 bases are TGCGCCAGCAGCGGGGCGGGGGCGTCCGAGCAGTACTTC. As protein: CASSGAGASEQYF.

The rearrangement links TRBV30 to TRBJ1-1, with D perhaps matching TRBD1 (5 bases). The CDR3 is 13 amino acids. Germline loops: CDR1 GTSNPN, CDR2 SVGIG (reference sequence). Trimming left V 0 bases short and J 4 bases short, with 9 bases between. The CDR3 protein is CAWSVDGATEAFF. Here the CDR3 DNA reads TGTGCCTGGAGTGTCGACGGGGCCACTGAAGCTTTCTTT.

This chain links TRBV7-3 with TRBJ2-1; 14 bases match TRBD2. J gave up 3 bases and V 5 bases, and 9 bases lay outside the gene matches. The CDR3 is 18 residues long. CDR1 is SGHTA, CDR2 FQGTGA, per germline. This CDR3 reads CASSAKSGTSGGYNEQFF. CDR3 in DNA: TGTGCCAGCAGCGCCAAATCCGGGACTAGCGGGGGCTACAATGAGCAGTTCTTC.

The chain joins TRBV4-1 to TRBJ2-1; TRBD2 is a possible D gene (6 bases). Germline values: CDR1 MGHRA, CDR2 YSYEKL. The CDR3 length is 14 residues. Trimming pared 1 base from V and 8 bases from J, leaving 12 bases between. The CDR3 reads CASSQVGGGYEQFF. The CDR3 region has the DNA TGCGCCAGCAGCCAAGTGGGGGGTGGCTATGAGCAGTTCTTC.

The chain has TRBV27 and TRBJ2-1, with D possibly matching TRBD1 (6 bases). The CDR3 runs 16 residues. The V end lost 4 bases, the J end lost 0 bases, and 13 bases lay between the germline ends. The V gene's germline CDR1 is MNHEY and CDR2 SMNVEV (reference sequence). The CDR3 protein is CASSYYRDPSYNEQFF. CDR3 DNA: TGTGCCAGCAGTTATTACAGGGACCCCTCCTACAATGAGCAGTTCTTC.

The genes are TRBV7-2 and TRBJ2-2, with 10 bases fitting TRBD2. V was clipped by 4 bases and J by 6 bases; unmatched bases: 5. CDR1 and CDR2 from the germline V gene are SGHTA and FQGNSA. The CDR3 totals 15 residues. Here the CDR3 DNA reads TGTGCCAGCAGCTCTAGCGGGGGTTGGGCCGGGGAGCTGTTTTTT. Protein: CASSSSGGWAGELFF. Together with reference TRBV7-2 and TRBJ2-2, the CDR3 gives the full variable domain: GAGVSQSPSNKVTEKGKDVELRCDPISGHTALYWYRQSLGQGLEFLIYFQGNSAPDKSGLPSDRFSAERTGGSVSTLTIQRTQQEDSAVYLCASSSSGGWAGELFFGEGSRLTVL.

This clone turned up a few times. V and J are TRBV6-4 and TRBJ1-3; D is possibly TRBD1 (5 bases). Germline lookup yields CDR1 MRHNA and CDR2 SNTAGT. Trimming took 2 bases from V and 1 from J, leaving 9 bases between them. This CDR3 spans 15 amino acids. The chain's CDR3 is CASSDGRGSGNTIYF. The CDR3, as DNA: TGTGCCAGCAGTGACGGGAGGGGTTCTGGAAACACCATATATTTT.

The J gene is TRBJ2-7, the V gene TRBV5-4; 7 positions match TRBD2. V trimming: 4 bases; J trimming: 0 bases; junction bases outside the gene matches: 10. The CDR3 sequence is 16 residues long. Germline CDR1 is SGHNT and CDR2 is YYREEE (reference sequence). The CDR3 reads CASSRGGGGSSYEQYF. The DNA for the CDR3 is TGTGCCAGCAGCCGTGGTGGCGGGGGAAGCTCCTACGAGCAGTACTTC.

This rearrangement joins TRBV7-2 to TRBJ1-2; no clear D. Germline CDR1 reads SGHTA; CDR2 reads FQGNSA. This CDR3 is 12 amino acids long. Between the trimmed V and J ends, which lost 1 base and 12 bases, there was a span of 12 bases. CDR3 amino acids: CASSLVRSSHTF. In nucleotides, the CDR3 is TGTGCCAGCAGCTTAGTTCGGTCCTCCCACACCTTC.

A few counts support this clone. The chain carries TRBV28 and TRBJ2-1, with unresolved D. Trimming took 3 bases from V and 6 from J, leaving 15 bases between them. This CDR3 comprises 15 residues. From germline, CDR1 is MDHEN and CDR2 SYDVKM. The chain's CDR3 is CASSLALPWRNEQFF. The DNA of the CDR3 is TGTGCCAGCAGTTTGGCTCTCCCTTGGCGCAATGAGCAGTTCTTC. The full variable domain, its missing parts supplied by reference TRBV28 and TRBJ2-1, is DVKVTQSSRYLVKRTGEKVFLECVQDMDHENMFWYRQDPGLGLRLIYFSYDVKMKEKGDIPEGYSVSREKKERFSLILESASTNQTSMYLCASSLALPWRNEQFFGPGTRLTVL.

The gene calls are TRBV2 and TRBJ1-1; the D is unclear. Germline CDR1 and CDR2: SNHLY and FYNNEI. V was cut by 6 bases and J by 0 bases, with 11 bases left in between. This CDR3 has 14 residues. The CDR3 DNA follows: TGTGCCAGCAGAGATGACACCTTGAACACTGAAGCTTTCTTT. Translated, it gives CASRDDTLNTEAFF.

This clone was seen more than once but under ten times. The rearrangement links TRBV6-5 to TRBJ2-2; D is unclear. Trimming shortened V by 7 bases and J by 7 bases, and 13 bases separated the two germline ends. The germline V gene has CDR1 MNHEY and CDR2 SVGAGI. The CDR3 is 13 residues long. The DNA of the CDR3 is TGTGCCAGCACCCATCTGCCGGGCGGGGAGCTGTTTTTT. Translated, it gives CASTHLPGGELFF.

V is TRBV7-2 and J is TRBJ1-1; 7 bases agree with TRBD1. With 4 bases clipped from V and 1 base from J, the junction kept 6 bases outside the gene matches. Germline V gene sequence: CDR1 SGHTA, CDR2 FQGNSA. This CDR3 contains 15 residues. The CDR3 nucleotides are TGTGCCAGCAGCTGGACAGGTGGGGAGAACACTGAAGCTTTCTTT. Translation: CASSWTGGENTEAFF.

This chain joins TRBV6-5 and TRBJ2-2, with 8 bases lining up with TRBD2. Germline CDR1 is MNHEY and CDR2 is SVGAGI. The CDR3 sequence is 15 residues long. The trim removed 0 bases at V and 5 bases at J, leaving 2 bases unmatched. The chain's CDR3 is CASSYSTGGTGELFF. The CDR3 bases are TGTGCCAGCAGTTACTCGACGGGGGGGACCGGGGAGCTGTTTTTT.

The V call is TRBV6-6, the J call TRBJ1-5; D is undetermined. Germline V gives CDR1 MNHNY, CDR2 SVGAGI (reference sequence). Trimming stripped 6 bases from V and 0 bases from J, with 12 bases between. This CDR3 spans 15 amino acids. This CDR3 reads CASSPDTYSNQPQHF. The CDR3 DNA sequence: TGTGCCAGCAGCCCAGACACCTATAGCAATCAGCCCCAGCATTTT.

This chain links TRBV7-9 with TRBJ2-7, with 9 bases fitting TRBD1. J gave up 0 bases and V 1 base, and 4 bases lay outside the gene matches. CDR3 length: 16 amino acids. Looked up from germline, CDR1 is SEHNR and CDR2 is FQNEAQ (reference sequence). The CDR3 loop is CASSLVGQGPSYEQYF. CDR3 bases: TGTGCCAGCAGCTTAGTTGGACAGGGGCCCTCCTACGAGCAGTACTTC.